This TCR beta chain originates from a study of CD8+ T cells in alopecia areata. The germline V gene has CDR1 GTSNPN and CDR2 SVGIG (reference sequence). The CDR3 extends over 14 amino acids. cDNA reverse transcribed from extracted RNA served as the sequencing template. Some clones are missing from TCRdb's copy, which holds only in-frame ones; the method was immunoSEQ multiplex PCR. In the table there are approximately 140,000 clones, about 88% of which are singletons. The treatment here: oral pan-JAK inhibitor, 5-10 mg twice daily. The specimen comprised CD8+ T cells sorted from blood, sampled at week 4, from a patient treated with tofacitinib. This sequence originates from a human donor with alopecia areata. The rearrangement joins TRBV30 to TRBJ2-5; a weak D match, TRBD1 (6 bases). The J call may be mistaken, given a closer DNA end match to TRBJ2-7. CDR3: CATNPPRDTDEQYF. The CDR3 region has the DNA TGTGCCACTAACCCACCCCGGGACACTGACGAGCAGTACTTC.